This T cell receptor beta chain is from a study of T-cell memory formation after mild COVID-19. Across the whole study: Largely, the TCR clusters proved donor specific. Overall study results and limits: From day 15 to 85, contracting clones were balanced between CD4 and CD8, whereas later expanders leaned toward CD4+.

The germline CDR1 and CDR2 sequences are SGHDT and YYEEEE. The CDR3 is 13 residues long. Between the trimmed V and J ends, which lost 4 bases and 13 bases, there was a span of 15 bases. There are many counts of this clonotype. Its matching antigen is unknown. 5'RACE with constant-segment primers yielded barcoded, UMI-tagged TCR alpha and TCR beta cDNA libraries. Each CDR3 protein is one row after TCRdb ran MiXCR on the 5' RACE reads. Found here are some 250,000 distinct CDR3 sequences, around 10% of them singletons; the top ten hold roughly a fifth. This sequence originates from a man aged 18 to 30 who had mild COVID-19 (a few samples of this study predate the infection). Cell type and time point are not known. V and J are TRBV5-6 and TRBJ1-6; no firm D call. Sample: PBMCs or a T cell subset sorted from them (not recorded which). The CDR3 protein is CASSLEEVSPLHF. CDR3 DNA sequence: TGTGCCAGCAGCCTGGAGGAAGTATCTCCCCTCCACTTT.